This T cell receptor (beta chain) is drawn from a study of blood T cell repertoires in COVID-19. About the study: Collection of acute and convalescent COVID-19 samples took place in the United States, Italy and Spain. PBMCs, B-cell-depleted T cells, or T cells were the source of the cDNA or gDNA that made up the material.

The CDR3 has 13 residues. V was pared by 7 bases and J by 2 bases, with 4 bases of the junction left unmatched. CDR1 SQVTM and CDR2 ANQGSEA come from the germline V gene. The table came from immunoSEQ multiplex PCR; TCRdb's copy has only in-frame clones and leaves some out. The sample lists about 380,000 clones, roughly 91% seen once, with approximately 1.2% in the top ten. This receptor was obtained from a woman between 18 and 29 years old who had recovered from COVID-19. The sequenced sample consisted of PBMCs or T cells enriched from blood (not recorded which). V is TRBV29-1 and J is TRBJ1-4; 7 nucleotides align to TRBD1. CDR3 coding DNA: TGCAGCGGCAAGGGACAGACTAATGAAAAACTGTTTTTT. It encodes CSGKGQTNEKLFF.